One and the same sample provided the 12 T cell receptor beta chains below, sequenced in a study of OX40 agonist ivuxolimab in advanced cancers. The method was immunoSEQ multiplex PCR; TCRdb's version includes in-frame clones alone and lacks a portion of them. There are about 17,000 clones in the sample; over 65% occur only once, and about 26% lies in the top ten. Sequencing was performed on CD4+ or CD8+ T cells sorted from blood, taken in a trial of the OX40 agonist ivuxolimab. These receptors were collected from an adult with an advanced solid tumor such as melanoma, head and neck, liver or kidney cancer.

This clone is medium-sized (0.01 to 0.1%) within its sample. The chain employs TRBV19 and TRBJ2-1; no reliable D call. There are 15 residues in the CDR3. Germline-derived CDR1 and CDR2 are LNHDA and SQIVND (reference sequence). V was cut by 7 bases and J by 1 base, with 14 bases left in between. The chain's CDR3 is CASTLGGRSYNEQFF. The CDR3 DNA reads as TGTGCCAGTACCCTTGGCGGAAGGTCCTACAATGAGCAGTTCTTC. Complete variable domain (other parts from reference TRBV19 and TRBJ2-1): DGGITQSPKYLFRKEGQNVTLSCEQNLNHDAMYWYRQDPGQGLRLIYYSQIVNDFQKGDIAEGYSVSREKKESFPLTVTSAQKNPTAFYLCASTLGGRSYNEQFFGPGTRLTVL.

The chain has TRBV27 and TRBJ2-1; D might be TRBD2 (6 bases). Germline CDR1 MNHEY, CDR2 SMNVEV (reference sequence). The V end lost 1 base, the J end lost 1 base, and 11 bases lay between the germline ends. The CDR3 loop spans 16 amino acids. The CDR3 DNA reads as TGTGCCAGCAGTTTATTCGGGACTGGGTCCTACAATGAGCAGTTCTTC. It specifies CASSLFGTGSYNEQFF.

This sequence joins TRBV29-1 and TRBJ2-3; D possibly corresponds to TRBD2 (9 bases). Looked up from germline, CDR1 is SQVTM and CDR2 is ANQGSEA. V was pared by 3 bases and J by 7 bases, with 29 bases between. The length of the CDR3 is 18 residues. DNA of the CDR3: TGCAGCGTTGACGGGCAGGGGGCGCGGGAGGGCCATCATAATACGCAGTATTTT. Amino acids: CSVDGQGAREGHHNTQYF.

The genes are TRBV27 and TRBJ2-1; D remains unclear. The CDR3 loop spans 12 amino acids. V lost 6 bases and J lost 9, with 12 bases in between. Germline assignment: CDR1 MNHEY and CDR2 SMNVEV (reference sequence). The CDR3 region has the DNA TGTGCCAGCAGGCTTGGGCCCAGTGAGCAGTTCTTC. Translation: CASRLGPSEQFF.

In this sample, this clone turned up once. The gene calls are TRBV9 and TRBJ2-1; 12 bases match TRBD2. The V gene's germline CDR1 is SGDLS and CDR2 YYNGEE. This CDR3 has 15 residues. V shed 2 bases and J 9 bases; nucleotides not matched to a gene: 6. The CDR3 DNA is TGTGCCAGCAGCGTTGCTAGCGGGAGGGGGGGTGAGCAGTTCTTC. It codes for CASSVASGRGGEQFF. Full variable domain (remainder filled in from reference TRBV9 and TRBJ2-1): DSGVTQTPKHLITATGQRVTLRCSPRSGDLSVYWYQQSLDQGLQFLIQYYNGEERAKGNILERFSAQQFPDLHSELNLSSLELGDSALYFCASSVASGRGGEQFFGPGTRLTVL.

The genes are TRBV11-3 and TRBJ2-7, with 10 nucleotides matching TRBD2. The germline V gene has CDR1 SGHNT and CDR2 YENEEA. CDR3 length equals 15 residues. V lost 8 bases and J lost 3; bases outside the gene matches: 10. The CDR3 nucleotides read TGTGCCAGCGGCTCCCTAGCGGGAGAGCTCTACGAGCAGTACTTC. This translates into CASGSLAGELYEQYF.

The chain combines TRBV7-3 with TRBJ2-3; 8 positions agree with TRBD2. The CDR3 is 18 residues long. Germline values: CDR1 SGHTA, CDR2 FQGTGA. V lost 2 bases, J lost 0 bases, and 10 bases stayed unmatched. CDR3 nucleotides: TGTGCCAGCAGCTTAGTAGGCGCTAGCGGGTACAGCACAGATACGCAGTATTTT. Translation gives CASSLVGASGYSTDTQYF.

This clone was seen a few times. This chain links TRBV12-5 with TRBJ1-4; TRBD1 aligns across 7 bases. Germline V CDR1 and CDR2: LGHNT, FRNRAP. V trimming: 3 bases; J trimming: 3 bases; junction bases outside the gene matches: 4. This CDR3 is built from 15 residues. The CDR3 bases are TGTGCTAGTGGTTTAAGGGGGCAGGCTAATGAAAAACTGTTTTTT. As protein: CASGLRGQANEKLFF.

This sequence joins TRBV2 and TRBJ2-7; D is ambiguous. The ends were cut back, 3 bases at V and 0 bases at J, with 9 bases in the middle. The germline gives CDR1 SNHLY, CDR2 FYNNEI. The CDR3 is made up of 14 amino acids. CDR3 in DNA: TGTGCCAGCAGTGACGGTGGTAGCTCCTACGAGCAGTACTTC. Protein: CASSDGGSSYEQYF.

This chain links TRBV15 with TRBJ2-2, with 8 positions matching TRBD1. CDR1 and CDR2 (germline): LNHNV, YYDKDF (reference sequence). The junction had 6 bases not matched to a gene; V was cut back by 6 bases and J by 3 bases. The CDR3 length is 15 residues. The CDR3 loop is CATSDRGSDTGELFF. Written as DNA, the CDR3 is TGTGCCACCAGTGACAGGGGTTCGGACACCGGGGAGCTGTTTTTT. Using reference TRBV15 and TRBJ2-2 for the parts outside the CDR3, the full variable domain is DAMVIQNPRYQVTQFGKPVTLSCSQTLNHNVMYWYQQKSSQAPKLLFHYYDKDFNNEADTPDNFQSRRPNTSFCFLDIRSPGLGDTAMYLCATSDRGSDTGELFFGEGSRLTVL.

In this sample, this clone turned up a few times. This chain joins TRBV19 and TRBJ1-2; 9 bases match TRBD1. Germline loops: CDR1 LNHDA, CDR2 SQIVND (reference sequence). The CDR3 contains 14 residues. V was pared by 5 bases and J by 7 bases, with 8 bases of the junction left unmatched. This chain's CDR3 is CASSSRDRDFGYTF. In DNA form, the CDR3 reads TGTGCCAGTAGTTCCCGGGACAGGGATTTTGGCTACACCTTC.

This clone showed up just once. This sequence joins TRBV5-4 and TRBJ2-3; 7 bases are a match to TRBD2. V lost 4 bases, J lost 4 bases, and 6 bases stayed unmatched. The CDR3 contains 14 residues. Germline V gives CDR1 SGHNT, CDR2 YYREEE (reference sequence). CDR3 coding DNA: TGTGCCAGCAGCCGGTGGCGGGAGCCAGATACGCAGTATTTT. It specifies CASSRWREPDTQYF.